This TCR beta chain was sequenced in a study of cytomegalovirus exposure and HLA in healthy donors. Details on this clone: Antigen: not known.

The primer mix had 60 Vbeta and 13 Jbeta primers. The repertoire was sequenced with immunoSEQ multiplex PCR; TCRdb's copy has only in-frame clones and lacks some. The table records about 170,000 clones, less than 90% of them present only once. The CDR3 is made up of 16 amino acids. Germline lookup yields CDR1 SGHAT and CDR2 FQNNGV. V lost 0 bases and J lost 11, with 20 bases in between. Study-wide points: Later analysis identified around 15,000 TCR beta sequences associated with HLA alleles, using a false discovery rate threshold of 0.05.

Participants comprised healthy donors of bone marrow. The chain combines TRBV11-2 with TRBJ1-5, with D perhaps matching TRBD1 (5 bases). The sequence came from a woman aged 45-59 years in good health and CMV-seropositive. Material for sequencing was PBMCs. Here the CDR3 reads CASSLDLSGGVGAQHF. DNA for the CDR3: TGTGCCAGCAGCTTAGATCTAAGCGGAGGGGTAGGGGCCCAGCATTTT.